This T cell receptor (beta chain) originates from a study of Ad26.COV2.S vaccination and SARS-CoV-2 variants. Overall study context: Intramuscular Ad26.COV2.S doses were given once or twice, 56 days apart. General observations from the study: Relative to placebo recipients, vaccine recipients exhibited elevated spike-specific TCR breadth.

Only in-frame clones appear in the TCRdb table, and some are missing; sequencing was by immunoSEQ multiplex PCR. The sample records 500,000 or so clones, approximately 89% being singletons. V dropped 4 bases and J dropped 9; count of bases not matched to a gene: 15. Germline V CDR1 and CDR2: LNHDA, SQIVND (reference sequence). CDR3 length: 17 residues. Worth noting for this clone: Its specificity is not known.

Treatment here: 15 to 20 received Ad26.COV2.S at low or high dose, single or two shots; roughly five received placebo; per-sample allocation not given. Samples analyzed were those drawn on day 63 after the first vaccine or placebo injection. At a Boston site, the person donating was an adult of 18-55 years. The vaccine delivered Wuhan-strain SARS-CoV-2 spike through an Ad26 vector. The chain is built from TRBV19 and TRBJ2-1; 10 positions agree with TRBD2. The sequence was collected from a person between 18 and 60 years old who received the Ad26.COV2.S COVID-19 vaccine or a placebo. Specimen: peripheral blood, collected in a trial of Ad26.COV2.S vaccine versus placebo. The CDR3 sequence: CASSTPRKAGGGSEQFF. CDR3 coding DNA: TGTGCCAGTAGTACCCCGAGGAAAGCGGGAGGGGGTAGTGAGCAGTTCTTC.